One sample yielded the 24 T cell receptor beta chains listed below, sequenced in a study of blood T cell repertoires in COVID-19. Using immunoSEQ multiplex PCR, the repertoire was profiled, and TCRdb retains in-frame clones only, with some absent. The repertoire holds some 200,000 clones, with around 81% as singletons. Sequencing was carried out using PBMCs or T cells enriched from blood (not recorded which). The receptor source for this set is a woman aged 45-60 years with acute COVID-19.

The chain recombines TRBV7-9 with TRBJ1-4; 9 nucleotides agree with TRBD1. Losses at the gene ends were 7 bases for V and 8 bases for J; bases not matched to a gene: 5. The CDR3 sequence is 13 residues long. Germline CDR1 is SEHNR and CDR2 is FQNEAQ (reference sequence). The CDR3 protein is CASTRQGVEKLFF. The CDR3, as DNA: TGTGCCAGCACCAGACAGGGGGTGGAAAAACTGTTTTTT.

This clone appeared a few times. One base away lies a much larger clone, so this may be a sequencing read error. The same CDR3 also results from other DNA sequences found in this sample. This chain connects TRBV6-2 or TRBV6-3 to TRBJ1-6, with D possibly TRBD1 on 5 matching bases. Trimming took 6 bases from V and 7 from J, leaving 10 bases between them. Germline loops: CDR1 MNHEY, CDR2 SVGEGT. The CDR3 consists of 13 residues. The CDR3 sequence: CASSLTENSPLHF. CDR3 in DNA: TGTGCCAGCAGCCTGACAGAGAATTCACCCCTCCACTTT.

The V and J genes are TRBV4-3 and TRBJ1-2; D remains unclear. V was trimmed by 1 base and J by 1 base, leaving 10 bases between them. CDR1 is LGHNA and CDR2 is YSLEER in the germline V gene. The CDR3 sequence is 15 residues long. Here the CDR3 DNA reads TGCGCCAGCAGCCAAGCCCAATCAATTAACTATGGCTACACCTTC. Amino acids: CASSQAQSINYGYTF.

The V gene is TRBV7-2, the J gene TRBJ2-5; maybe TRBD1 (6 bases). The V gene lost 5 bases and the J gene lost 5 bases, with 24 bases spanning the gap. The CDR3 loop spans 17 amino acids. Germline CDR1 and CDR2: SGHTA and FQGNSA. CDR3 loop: CASSASLLQGSGETQYF. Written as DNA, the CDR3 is TGTGCCAGCAGCGCTTCCCTACTTCAGGGGTCGGGGGAGACCCAGTACTTC.

The chain's CDR3 is CASGFPDRMIQQETQYF. CDR3 in DNA: TGTGCTAGTGGTTTCCCAGACAGGATGATTCAACAAGAGACCCAGTACTTC. The chain recombines TRBV12-5 with TRBJ2-5; D possibly corresponds to TRBD1 (6 bases). The germline gives CDR1 LGHNT, CDR2 FRNRAP. The CDR3 totals 17 residues. Trimming pared 3 bases from V and 2 bases from J, leaving 19 bases between.

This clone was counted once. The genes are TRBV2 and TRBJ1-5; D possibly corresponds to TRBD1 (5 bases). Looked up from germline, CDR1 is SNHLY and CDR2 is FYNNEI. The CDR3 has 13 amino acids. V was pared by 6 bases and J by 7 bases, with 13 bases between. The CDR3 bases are TGTGCCAGCAGCCGGACATTTTACCAGCCCCAGCATTTT. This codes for CASSRTFYQPQHF.

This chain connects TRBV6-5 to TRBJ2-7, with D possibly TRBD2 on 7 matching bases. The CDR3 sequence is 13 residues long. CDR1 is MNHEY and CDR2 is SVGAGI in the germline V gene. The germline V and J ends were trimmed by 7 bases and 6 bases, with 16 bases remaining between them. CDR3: CASTGASGREQYF. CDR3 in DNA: TGTGCCAGCACAGGGGCTAGCGGTCGCGAGCAGTACTTC.

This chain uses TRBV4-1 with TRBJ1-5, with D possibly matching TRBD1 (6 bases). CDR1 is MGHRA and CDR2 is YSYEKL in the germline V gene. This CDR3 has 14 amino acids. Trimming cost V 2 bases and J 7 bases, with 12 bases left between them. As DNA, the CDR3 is TGCGCCAGCAGCCAACAAACAGGGTTGCAGCCCCAGCATTTT. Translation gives CASSQQTGLQPQHF.

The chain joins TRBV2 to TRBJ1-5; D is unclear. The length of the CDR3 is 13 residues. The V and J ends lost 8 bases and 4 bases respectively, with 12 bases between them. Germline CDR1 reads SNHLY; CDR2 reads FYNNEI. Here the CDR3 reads CASRGRWNQPQHF. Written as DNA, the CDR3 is TGTGCCAGCCGAGGGCGCTGGAATCAGCCCCAGCATTTT. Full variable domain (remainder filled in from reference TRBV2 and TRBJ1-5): EPEVTQTPSHQVTQMGQEVILRCVPISNHLYFYWYRQILGQKVEFLVSFYNNEISEKSEIFDDQFSVERPDGSNFTLKIRSTKLEDSAMYFCASRGRWNQPQHFGDGTRLSIL.

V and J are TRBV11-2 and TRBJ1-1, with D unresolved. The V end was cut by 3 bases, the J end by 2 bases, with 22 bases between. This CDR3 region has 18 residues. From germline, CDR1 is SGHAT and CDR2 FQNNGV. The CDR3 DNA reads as TGTGCCAGCAGCTTGGGGTGGGTCAGCGTGCGGGGAAACACTGAAGCTTTCTTT. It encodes CASSLGWVSVRGNTEAFF. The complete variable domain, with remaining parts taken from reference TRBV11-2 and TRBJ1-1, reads EAGVAQSPRYKIIEKRQSVAFWCNPISGHATLYWYQQILGQGPKLLIQFQNNGVVDDSQLPKDRFSAERLKGVDSTLKIQPAKLEDSAVYLCASSLGWVSVRGNTEAFFGQGTRLTVV.

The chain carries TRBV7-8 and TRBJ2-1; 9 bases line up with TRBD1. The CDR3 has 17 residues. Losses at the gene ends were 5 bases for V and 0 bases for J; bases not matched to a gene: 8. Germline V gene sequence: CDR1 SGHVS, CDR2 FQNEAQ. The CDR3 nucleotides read TGTGCCAGCAGCGGCCGTGGGACAGGGCCCTCCTACAATGAGCAGTTCTTC. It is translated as CASSGRGTGPSYNEQFF.

The CDR3, as DNA: TGTGCCAGCAGCTTAAGACTAGCGGGAGGGCGAGCAGATACGCAGTATTTT. It codes for CASSLRLAGGRADTQYF. The chain uses TRBV7-2 and TRBJ2-3; 14 positions agree with TRBD2. Germline CDR1 SGHTA, CDR2 FQGNSA. The V gene end was trimmed by 2 bases and the J gene end by 4 bases; junction bases not matched to a gene: 5. The CDR3 is 17 amino acids.

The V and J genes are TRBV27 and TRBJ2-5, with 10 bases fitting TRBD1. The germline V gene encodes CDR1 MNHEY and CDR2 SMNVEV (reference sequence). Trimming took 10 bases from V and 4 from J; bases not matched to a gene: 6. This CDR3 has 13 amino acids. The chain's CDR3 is CATTDRGRETQYF. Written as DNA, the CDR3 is TGTGCCACCACAGACAGGGGGCGAGAGACCCAGTACTTC.

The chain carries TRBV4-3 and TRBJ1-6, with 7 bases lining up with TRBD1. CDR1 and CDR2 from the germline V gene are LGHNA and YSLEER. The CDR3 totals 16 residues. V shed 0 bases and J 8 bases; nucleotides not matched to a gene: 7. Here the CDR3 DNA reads TGCGCCAGCAGCCAAGACCTAACAGGGGTCGATTCACCCCTCCACTTT. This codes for CASSQDLTGVDSPLHF.

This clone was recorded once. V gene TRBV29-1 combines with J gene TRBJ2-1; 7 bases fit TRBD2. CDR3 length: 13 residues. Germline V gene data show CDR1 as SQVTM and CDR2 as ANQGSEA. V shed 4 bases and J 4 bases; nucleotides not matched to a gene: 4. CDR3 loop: CSVGREGYNEQFF. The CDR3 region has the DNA TGCAGCGTTGGCAGGGAGGGTTACAATGAGCAGTTCTTC.

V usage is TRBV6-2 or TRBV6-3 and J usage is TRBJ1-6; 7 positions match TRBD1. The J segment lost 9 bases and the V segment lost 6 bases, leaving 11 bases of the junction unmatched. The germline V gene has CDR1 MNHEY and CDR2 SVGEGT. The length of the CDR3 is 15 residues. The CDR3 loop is CASSPSTGKASPLHF. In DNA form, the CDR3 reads TGTGCCAGCAGCCCTTCGACAGGGAAGGCTTCACCCCTCCACTTT.

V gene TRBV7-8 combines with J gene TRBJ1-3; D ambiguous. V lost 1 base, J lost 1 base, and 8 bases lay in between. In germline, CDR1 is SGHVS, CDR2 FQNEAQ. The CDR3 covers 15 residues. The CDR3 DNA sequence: TGTGCCAGCAGCTTAGTGGCGGGGTCTGGAAACACCATATATTTT. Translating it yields CASSLVAGSGNTIYF.

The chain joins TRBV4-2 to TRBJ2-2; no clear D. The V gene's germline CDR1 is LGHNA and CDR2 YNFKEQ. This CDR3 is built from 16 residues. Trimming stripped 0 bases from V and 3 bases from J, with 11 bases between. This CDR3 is CASSQDPDLYTGELFF. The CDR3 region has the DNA TGTGCCAGCAGCCAAGATCCAGATCTCTACACCGGGGAGCTGTTTTTT.

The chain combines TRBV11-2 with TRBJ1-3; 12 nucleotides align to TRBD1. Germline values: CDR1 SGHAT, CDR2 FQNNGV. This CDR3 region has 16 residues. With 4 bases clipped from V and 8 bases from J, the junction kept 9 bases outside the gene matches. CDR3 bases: TGTGCCAGCAGCTCAAGGGACAGGGGGCACTTATACACCATATATTTT. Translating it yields CASSSRDRGHLYTIYF. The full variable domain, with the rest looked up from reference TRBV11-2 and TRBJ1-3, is EAGVAQSPRYKIIEKRQSVAFWCNPISGHATLYWYQQILGQGPKLLIQFQNNGVVDDSQLPKDRFSAERLKGVDSTLKIQPAKLEDSAVYLCASSSRDRGHLYTIYFGEGSWLTVV.

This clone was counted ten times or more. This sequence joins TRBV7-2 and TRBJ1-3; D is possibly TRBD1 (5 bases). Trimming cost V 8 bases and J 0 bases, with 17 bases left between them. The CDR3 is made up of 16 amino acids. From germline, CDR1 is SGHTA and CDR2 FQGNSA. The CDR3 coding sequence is TGTGCCAGCGACTTAAGGGCAGGGATCTCTGGAAACACCATATATTTT. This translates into CASDLRAGISGNTIYF.

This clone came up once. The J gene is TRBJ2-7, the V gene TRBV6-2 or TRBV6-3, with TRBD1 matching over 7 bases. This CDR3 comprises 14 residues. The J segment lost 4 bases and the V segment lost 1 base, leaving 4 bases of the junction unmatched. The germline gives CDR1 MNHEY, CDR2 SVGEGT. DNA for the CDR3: TGTGCCAGCAGTTACTGGCAGGGGGAGTACGAGCAGTACTTC. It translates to CASSYWQGEYEQYF.

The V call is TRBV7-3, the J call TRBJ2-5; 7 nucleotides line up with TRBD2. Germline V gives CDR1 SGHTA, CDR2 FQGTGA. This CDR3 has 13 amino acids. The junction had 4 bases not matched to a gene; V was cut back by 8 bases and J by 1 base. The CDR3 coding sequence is TGTGCCAGCGGGCGGGAGCCCCAAGAGACCCAGTACTTC. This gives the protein CASGREPQETQYF.

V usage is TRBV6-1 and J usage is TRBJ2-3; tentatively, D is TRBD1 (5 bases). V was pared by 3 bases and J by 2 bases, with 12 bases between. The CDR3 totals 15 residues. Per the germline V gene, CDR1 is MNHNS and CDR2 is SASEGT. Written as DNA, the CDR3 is TGTGCCAGCAGTGAGAGGTCAGGGCCCACAGATACGCAGTATTTT. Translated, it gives CASSERSGPTDTQYF.

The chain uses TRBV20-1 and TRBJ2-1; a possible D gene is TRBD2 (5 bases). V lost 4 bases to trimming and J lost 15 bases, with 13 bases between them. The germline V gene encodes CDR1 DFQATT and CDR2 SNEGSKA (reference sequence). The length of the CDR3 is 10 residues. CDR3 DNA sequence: TGCAGTGCTAAACTAGTCGTTCCGTTCTTC. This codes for CSAKLVVPFF.